What follows are 32 T cell receptor beta chains derived from one specimen sequenced in a study of PD-1 blockade in classical Hodgkin lymphoma. Clones were read by immunoSEQ multiplex PCR, and TCRdb kept only the in-frame ones, dropping some. The sample lists roughly 61,000 clones, more than 85% occurring once. All patients experienced relapse after autologous stem cell transplantation, and brentuximab vedotin exposure was variable. Here the sequenced sample was peripheral blood mononuclear cells (PBMCs), taken before the second cycle of nivolumab. Receptors were obtained from a human donor with classical Hodgkin lymphoma.

The chain employs TRBV7-9 and TRBJ1-1, with TRBD1 matching over 7 bases. CDR3 length equals 16 residues. The germline CDR1 and CDR2 sequences are SEHNR and FQNEAQ (reference sequence). V lost 1 base and J lost 4; bases outside the gene matches: 9. CDR3 sequence reads: CASSLGDGAGGTEAFF. The CDR3 DNA reads as TGTGCCAGCAGCTTAGGGGATGGGGCAGGGGGCACTGAAGCTTTCTTT.

The genes are TRBV19 and TRBJ1-1; no definite D call. This CDR3 is built from 15 residues. Germline CDR1 is LNHDA and CDR2 is SQIVND (reference sequence). Trimming took 3 bases from V and 0 from J, leaving 11 bases between them. CDR3 loop: CASSIGLLMNTEAFF. CDR3 nucleotide sequence: TGTGCCAGTAGTATTGGGTTACTCATGAACACTGAAGCTTTCTTT.

This clone has a single count. The gene calls are TRBV2 and TRBJ1-5; a possible D gene is TRBD1 (6 bases). The CDR3 length is 17 residues. V was cut by 0 bases and J by 3 bases, with 15 bases left in between. Germline lookup yields CDR1 SNHLY and CDR2 FYNNEI. CDR3 nucleotides: TGTGCCAGCAGTGAAGCAGAGGGTGGACAGATCAATCAGCCCCAGCATTTT. The encoded protein is CASSEAEGGQINQPQHF.

The chain employs TRBV12-5 and TRBJ2-3; 8 bases agree with TRBD2. The CDR3 runs to 15 residues. With 3 bases clipped from V and 6 bases from J, the junction kept 8 bases outside the gene matches. In germline, CDR1 is LGHNT, CDR2 FRNRAP. The DNA for the CDR3 is TGTGCTAGTGGTTTTGGGGCGGGAGGAGCTGATACGCAGTATTTT. Its translation: CASGFGAGGADTQYF.

The chain carries TRBV5-1 and TRBJ2-7; TRBD2 aligns across 7 bases. The trim removed 0 bases at V and 4 bases at J, leaving 4 bases unmatched. This CDR3 spans 14 amino acids. In germline, CDR1 is SGHRS, CDR2 YFSETQ. CDR3 nucleotides: TGCGCCAGCAGCTTGGTGGCGGGAGTTTACGAGCAGTACTTC. Its protein is CASSLVAGVYEQYF. The full variable domain, rest sourced from reference TRBV5-1 and TRBJ2-7, is KAGVTQTPRYLIKTRGQQVTLSCSPISGHRSVSWYQQTPGQGLQFLFEYFSETQRNKGNFPGRFSGRQFSNSRSEMNVSTLELGDSALYLCASSLVAGVYEQYFGPGTRLTVT.

The genes are TRBV19 and TRBJ1-2; no reliable D call. From germline, CDR1 is LNHDA and CDR2 SQIVND (reference sequence). The CDR3 loop spans 14 amino acids. The ends were cut back, 0 bases at V and 7 bases at J, with 12 bases in the middle. The CDR3 sequence is CASSIDGQKGGYTF. The CDR3 bases are TGTGCCAGTAGTATAGACGGTCAAAAAGGTGGCTACACCTTC.

The chain links TRBV6-1 to TRBJ1-2, with 9 bases that match TRBD1. Per germline, CDR1 MNHNS and CDR2 SASEGT. The CDR3 loop spans 15 amino acids. Trimming removed 8 bases from V and 6 bases from J; junction bases left unmatched: 13. The CDR3 DNA sequence: TGTGCCAGCCCCCCGGGACAGGGAAGAATAAATGGCTACACCTTC. Translating it yields CASPPGQGRINGYTF.

The chain recombines TRBV28 with TRBJ2-7; TRBD1 matches at 7 bases. Trimming took 3 bases from V and 0 from J; bases not matched to a gene: 5. The germline gives CDR1 MDHEN, CDR2 SYDVKM. The CDR3 has 15 residues. The CDR3 DNA reads as TGTGCCAGCAGTTTTGGGACAGAAAGCTCCTACGAGCAGTACTTC. Translated: CASSFGTESSYEQYF.

V and J are TRBV7-2 and TRBJ1-3; D unclear. This CDR3 region has 16 residues. With 5 bases removed from V and 0 bases from J, the gap between germline ends came to 14 bases. In germline, CDR1 is SGHTA, CDR2 FQGNSA. In DNA form, the CDR3 reads TGTGCCAGCAGCCAGGCTGGTGGCTCCTCTGGAAACACCATATATTTT. Translation: CASSQAGGSSGNTIYF.

The CDR3 loop reads CASSLTGMPRETQYF. The CDR3 bases are TGTGCCAGCAGCTTAACAGGAATGCCCCGGGAGACCCAGTACTTC. The genes are TRBV14 and TRBJ2-5; D perhaps matches TRBD1 (5 bases). CDR1 and CDR2 from the germline V gene are SGHDN and FVKESK. The CDR3 covers 15 residues. Trimming removed 5 bases from V and 5 bases from J, with 18 bases in between.

The J gene is TRBJ1-4, the V gene TRBV21-1. TRBV21-1 is a listed pseudogene. This CDR3 region has 18 residues. CDR3 in DNA: TGTGCCAGCAGCAAAGAGCGCGGGGAACAGGGCCCTGATGAAAAACTGTTTTTT. The encoded protein is CASSKERGEQGPDEKLFF.

The chain is built from TRBV27 and TRBJ1-3; 9 bases fit TRBD1. Germline-derived CDR1 and CDR2 are MNHEY and SMNVEV (reference sequence). J lost 4 bases, V lost 4 bases, and 5 bases had no gene match. The CDR3 spans 15 residues. The CDR3 nucleotides are TGTGCCAGCAGTTCAGACAGGGGGTTAGGAAACACCATATATTTT. Translation gives CASSSDRGLGNTIYF.

The gene calls are TRBV2 and TRBJ1-5; TRBD1 might be the D (5 bases). This CDR3 is built from 14 residues. V lost 8 bases to trimming and J lost 0 bases, with 11 bases between them. Germline V gene sequence: CDR1 SNHLY, CDR2 FYNNEI. The CDR3 here is CASHPGDSNQPQHF. The CDR3, as DNA: TGTGCCAGCCATCCGGGGGATAGCAATCAGCCCCAGCATTTT.

The chain couples TRBV6-1 to TRBJ2-7, with unresolved D. Trimming cost V 8 bases and J 4 bases, with 6 bases left between them. Germline loops: CDR1 MNHNS, CDR2 SASEGT. This CDR3 spans 10 amino acids. This CDR3 is CASGVYEQYF. DNA for the CDR3: TGTGCCAGCGGGGTTTACGAGCAGTACTTC.

The V and J genes are TRBV21-1 and TRBJ2-1; the table's D gene call, TRBD2, was not cross checked with the DNA. TRBV21-1 counts as a pseudogene. This CDR3 is 16 amino acids long. The CDR3, as DNA: TGTGCCAGCAGCCGCCGACTAGCGGGAGTCCACAATGAGCAGTTCTTC. Its protein is CASSRRLAGVHNEQFF.

V is TRBV9 and J is TRBJ2-7; possible D gene TRBD1, 6 bases. V dropped 5 bases and J dropped 1 base, with 10 bases sitting between them. CDR1 is SGDLS, CDR2 YYNGEE, per germline. CDR3 length: 13 residues. The CDR3 nucleotides are TGTGCCAGCAGTGGTCAGGGGTCCTACGAGCAGTACTTC. Its translation: CASSGQGSYEQYF.

V is TRBV7-9 and J is TRBJ2-7; D not resolved. Germline CDR1 and CDR2: SEHNR and FQNEAQ (reference sequence). The CDR3 is 13 amino acids. The V end was cut by 0 bases, the J end by 4 bases, with 7 bases between. The CDR3 loop reads CASSLATIYEQYF. CDR3 in DNA: TGTGCCAGCAGCTTAGCGACAATTTACGAGCAGTACTTC.

This sequence joins TRBV5-4 and TRBJ2-7, with 10 bases identical to TRBD2. V lost 1 base and J lost 3; bases outside the gene matches: 10. This CDR3 is 17 amino acids long. The germline V gene encodes CDR1 SGHNT and CDR2 YYREEE (reference sequence). The CDR3 loop is CASSLRRVGLADYEQYF. Written as DNA, the CDR3 is TGTGCCAGCAGCTTGAGGCGTGTCGGACTAGCGGACTACGAGCAGTACTTC.

The chain carries TRBV5-5 and TRBJ2-2, with 7 bases lining up with TRBD1. After removal of 4 bases from V and 3 bases from J, the junction contained 3 bases not matched to a gene. This CDR3 comprises 14 residues. From germline, CDR1 is SGHKS and CDR2 YYEKEE (reference sequence). The CDR3 coding sequence is TGTGCCAGCAGCCGGGGACAGCACACCGGGGAGCTGTTTTTT. This gives the protein CASSRGQHTGELFF.

The J gene is TRBJ2-7, the V gene TRBV19; D is perhaps TRBD1 or TRBD2 (5 bases each). The germline CDR1 and CDR2 sequences are LNHDA and SQIVND (reference sequence). This CDR3 spans 15 amino acids. The V and J ends lost 6 bases and 5 bases respectively, with 20 bases between them. This CDR3 is CASSRTPGTLDEQYF. CDR3 coding DNA: TGTGCCAGTAGCCGGACCCCAGGGACCCTGGACGAGCAGTACTTC.

This clone came up once. This chain joins TRBV27 and TRBJ1-2; 8 bases align to TRBD1. With V trimmed by 6 bases and J by 0 bases, 6 bases remained unmatched. Germline CDR1 MNHEY, CDR2 SMNVEV (reference sequence). The CDR3 sequence is 15 residues long. The DNA of the CDR3 is TGTGCCAGCAGCCCACAGGGGGGAACTAACTATGGCTACACCTTC. Encoded protein: CASSPQGGTNYGYTF.

This chain connects TRBV7-9 to TRBJ2-7; D remains unclear. The V gene lost 3 bases and the J gene lost 1 base, with 13 bases spanning the gap. Germline CDR1 is SEHNR and CDR2 is FQNEAQ (reference sequence). The CDR3 loop spans 15 amino acids. The CDR3 DNA reads TGTGCCAGCAGCTTGCTTGACCTAGGATCCTACGAGCAGTACTTC. It specifies CASSLLDLGSYEQYF.

This chain connects TRBV27 to TRBJ2-1; D is uncertain. The CDR3 has 15 amino acids. In germline, CDR1 is MNHEY, CDR2 SMNVEV (reference sequence). V shed 8 bases and J shed 4 bases, with 18 bases lying between them. CDR3 DNA: TGTGCCAGCTACCCTCGACGGGTGAAGTACAATGAGCAGTTCTTC. This encodes CASYPRRVKYNEQFF.

The V and J genes are TRBV5-1 and TRBJ1-3; maybe TRBD1 (6 bases). CDR1 and CDR2 (germline): SGHRS, YFSETQ. There are 17 residues in the CDR3. V was trimmed by 2 bases and J by 2 bases, leaving 17 bases between them. This CDR3 is CASSLTQGRNPGNTIYF. The CDR3 DNA follows: TGCGCCAGCAGCTTAACACAGGGCCGGAACCCTGGAAACACCATATATTTT.

The rearrangement links TRBV19 to TRBJ2-1, with 13 bases that match TRBD2. The CDR3 has 15 residues. Germline V gene sequence: CDR1 LNHDA, CDR2 SQIVND (reference sequence). V was clipped by 2 bases and J by 8 bases; unmatched bases: 3. CDR3: CASSIWTSGGYEQFF. The CDR3 bases are TGTGCCAGTAGTATATGGACTAGCGGGGGCTATGAGCAGTTCTTC.

The chain uses TRBV7-8 and TRBJ2-5; D ambiguous. Germline V CDR1 and CDR2: SGHVS, FQNEAQ. V gave up 2 bases and J gave up 4 bases, with 17 bases separating them. CDR3 size: 16 residues. CDR3 loop: CASSLSLSGPGETQYF. In DNA form, the CDR3 reads TGTGCCAGCAGCTTAAGTTTGTCAGGCCCGGGAGAGACCCAGTACTTC.

The chain links TRBV6-1 to TRBJ1-5, with D hard to call. Per the germline V gene, CDR1 is MNHNS and CDR2 is SASEGT. The CDR3 spans 13 residues. The ends were cut back, 7 bases at V and 2 bases at J, with 9 bases in the middle. DNA of the CDR3: TGTGCCAGCATAAGGGCTGGCAATCAGCCCCAGCATTTT. This gives the protein CASIRAGNQPQHF.

The chain carries TRBV5-1 and TRBJ2-1, with 7 nucleotides matching TRBD1. The germline CDR1 and CDR2 sequences are SGHRS and YFSETQ. The junction had 9 bases not matched to a gene; V was cut back by 4 bases and J by 2 bases. The CDR3 loop spans 16 amino acids. CDR3: CASSDSGDSAYNEQFF. CDR3 bases: TGCGCCAGCAGCGACTCCGGGGACAGTGCCTACAATGAGCAGTTCTTC.

The V and J genes are TRBV20-1 and TRBJ1-2; D ambiguous. V was trimmed by 5 bases and J by 2 bases, leaving 6 bases between them. The CDR3 contains 11 residues. Germline V lookup: CDR1 DFQATT, CDR2 SNEGSKA (reference sequence). The CDR3 loop reads CSAHLNYGYTF. The DNA of the CDR3 is TGCAGTGCTCACCTGAACTATGGCTACACCTTC.

This rearrangement joins TRBV28 to TRBJ2-3, with D possibly matching TRBD1 (6 bases). Germline CDR1 reads MDHEN; CDR2 reads SYDVKM. This CDR3 spans 13 amino acids. Deletions cut 7 bases from V and 2 bases from J, with 10 bases between. The CDR3 sequence is CASNQGITDTQYF. CDR3 coding DNA: TGTGCCAGCAATCAGGGGATCACAGATACGCAGTATTTT.

The chain is built from TRBV19 and TRBJ2-7, with 12 bases matching TRBD1. V shed 4 bases, J shed 4 bases, and the junction held 8 bases outside the gene matches. Germline assignment: CDR1 LNHDA and CDR2 SQIVND (reference sequence). The CDR3 spans 16 residues. The DNA for the CDR3 is TGTGCCAGTAGTACCTTGCCGGGACAGGGGGCTTACGAGCAGTACTTC. Residues: CASSTLPGQGAYEQYF.

This chain connects TRBV5-4 to TRBJ1-6; 9 bases are a match to TRBD1. This CDR3 contains 16 residues. Losses at the gene ends were 0 bases for V and 6 bases for J; bases not matched to a gene: 4. Germline V gives CDR1 SGHNT, CDR2 YYREEE (reference sequence). The CDR3 DNA sequence: TGTGCCAGCAGCTTGGGACCGGGACAGGGTAATTCACCCCTCCACTTT. It translates to CASSLGPGQGNSPLHF. Based on the CDR3 plus reference TRBV5-4 and TRBJ1-6, the full variable domain is ETGVTQSPTHLIKTRGQQVTLRCSSQSGHNTVSWYQQALGQGPQFIFQYYREEENGRGNFPPRFSGLQFPNYSSELNVNALELDDSALYLCASSLGPGQGNSPLHFGNGTRLTVT.